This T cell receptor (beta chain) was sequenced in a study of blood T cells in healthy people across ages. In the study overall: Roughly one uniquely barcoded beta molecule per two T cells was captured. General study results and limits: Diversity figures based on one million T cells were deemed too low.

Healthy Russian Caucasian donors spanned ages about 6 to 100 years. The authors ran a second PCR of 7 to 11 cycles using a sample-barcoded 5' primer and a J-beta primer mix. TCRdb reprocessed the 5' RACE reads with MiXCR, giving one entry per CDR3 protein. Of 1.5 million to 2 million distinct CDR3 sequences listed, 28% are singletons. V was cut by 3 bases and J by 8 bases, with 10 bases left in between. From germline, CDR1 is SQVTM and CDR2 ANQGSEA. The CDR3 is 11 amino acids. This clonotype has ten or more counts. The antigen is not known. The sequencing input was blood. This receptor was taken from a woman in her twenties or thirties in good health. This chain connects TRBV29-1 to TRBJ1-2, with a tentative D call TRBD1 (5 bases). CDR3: CSVESGNGYTF. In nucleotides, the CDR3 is TGCAGCGTTGAGTCAGGGAACGGCTACACCTTC.